This T cell receptor beta chain was retrieved from a study of blood T cell repertoires in COVID-19. The length of the CDR3 is 14 residues. Germline V gene sequence: CDR1 ENHRY, CDR2 SYGVKD. V lost 0 bases and J 5 bases, leaving 10 bases between the germline ends. The method was immunoSEQ multiplex PCR; TCRdb's version includes in-frame clones alone and lacks a portion of them. The sample lists around 35,000 clones; 85% were seen once. The receptor was derived from a human donor in a cohort sampled during active COVID-19. This sequence joins TRBV10-3 and TRBJ1-1, with no clear D. Sequenced material: peripheral blood. The CDR3 loop reads CAISESTRITEAFF. As DNA, the CDR3 is TGTGCCATCAGTGAGTCGACGAGGATTACTGAAGCTTTCTTT.